The 9 T cell receptor beta chains given below trace back to one sample, sequenced in a study of CD8 T cells in ankylosing spondylitis (dated by TCRdb to 2015 to 2018). Library generation was performed with 5' RACE. The listed sequencing device is Illumina HiSeq 2500. Starting from the raw public reads, TCRdb applied fastp trimming at Q25, assembled clones with MiXCR and retained in-frame beta chains. Rows are unified per CDR3 protein, each entry keeping the most common DNA and genes. The sample records about 360,000 distinct CDR3 sequences, roughly 15% of which are singletons. Roughly 1.1% of the sample comes from the top ten. The sequenced sample consisted of blood, either unsorted or a sorted T cell fraction (not recorded which). The receptors were gathered from a male donor with ankylosing spondylitis or in good health (not recorded which).

This clonotype was observed a handful of times. V and J are TRBV2 and TRBJ1-2; tentative D call: TRBD1 (6 bases). V dropped 5 bases and J dropped 8 bases, with 15 bases sitting between them. The CDR3 spans 13 residues. The germline CDR1 and CDR2 sequences are SNHLY and FYNNEI. The CDR3: CASSITGLSGYTF. Written as DNA, the CDR3 is TGTGCCAGCAGTATAACAGGGTTGAGCGGCTACACCTTC. The full variable domain, rest sourced from reference TRBV2 and TRBJ1-2, is EPEVTQTPSHQVTQMGQEVILRCVPISNHLYFYWYRQILGQKVEFLVSFYNNEISEKSEIFDDQFSVERPDGSNFTLKIRSTKLEDSAMYFCASSITGLSGYTFGSGTRLTVV.

A few counts support this clonotype. V is TRBV12-3 or TRBV12-4 and J is TRBJ2-4; no clear D gene. There are 13 residues in the CDR3. The V gene lost 5 bases and the J gene lost 7 bases, with 12 bases spanning the gap. In nucleotides, the CDR3 is TGTGCCAGCAGTCACCTGATAGCTAACATTCAGTACTTC. It codes for CASSHLIANIQYF.

The CDR3 DNA follows: TGCGCCAGCAGCGGTAGCGGCTACGAGCAGTACTTC. Encoded protein: CASSGSGYEQYF. The chain carries TRBV5-1 and TRBJ2-7; possible D gene TRBD2, 6 bases. V gave up 4 bases and J gave up 3 bases, with 8 bases separating them. From germline, CDR1 is SGHRS and CDR2 YFSETQ. The CDR3 totals 12 residues.

In this sample, this clonotype turned up many times. The CDR3, as DNA: TGTGCCAGCAGTTTAACCGCGGGCTACACCTTC. Protein sequence: CASSLTAGYTF. V is TRBV12-3 or TRBV12-4 and J is TRBJ1-2; D gene unclear. The V gene lost 2 bases and the J gene lost 8 bases, with 6 bases spanning the gap. The CDR3 has 11 residues.

The chain links TRBV20-1 to TRBJ1-1; D gene ambiguous. The V and J ends lost 6 bases and 10 bases respectively, with 15 bases between them. CDR3 length: 11 residues. CDR1 is DFQATT, CDR2 SNEGSKA, per germline (reference sequence). CDR3 protein: CSARTSAGAFF. The DNA for the CDR3 is TGCAGTGCAAGGACGTCCGCGGGAGCTTTCTTT.

This clonotype has a handful of counts. V and J are TRBV5-6 and TRBJ1-2; D gene ambiguous. Trimming stripped 0 bases from V and 1 base from J, with 10 bases between. The CDR3 is made up of 15 amino acids. Germline assignment: CDR1 SGHDT and CDR2 YYEEEE. CDR3 protein: CASSLDRTSNYGYTF. In DNA, the CDR3 is TGTGCCAGCAGCTTGGACCGAACCAGTAACTATGGCTACACCTTC.

The chain joins TRBV4-1 to TRBJ1-5, with D maybe TRBD1 (5 bases). V lost 4 bases, J lost 10 bases, and 23 bases lay in between. Germline V gives CDR1 MGHRA, CDR2 YSYEKL. The CDR3 is 16 residues long. The CDR3 DNA is TGCGCCAGCAGCCCGGGGGGAAGGGCCCGGGGTGGTCCCCAGCATTTT. It encodes CASSPGGRARGGPQHF.

Here the CDR3 reads CASSLDGQTNTEAFF. CDR3 nucleotides: TGCGCCAGCAGCTTGGATGGACAAACGAACACTGAAGCTTTCTTT. The chain employs TRBV5-1 and TRBJ1-1; possibly TRBD1 for D (5 bases). The CDR3 has 15 residues. Germline V gene lookup returns CDR1 SGHRS and CDR2 YFSETQ. The germline V and J ends were trimmed by 0 bases and 1 base, with 10 bases remaining between them.

The chain couples TRBV10-3 to TRBJ2-3; D uncertain. The CDR3 is made up of 13 amino acids. Trimming left V 0 bases short and J 6 bases short, with 7 bases between. CDR1 and CDR2 (germline): ENHRY, SYGVKD. In DNA, the CDR3 is TGTGCCATCAGTGAGTCCCTTCGGGATACGCAGTATTTT. Translation gives CAISESLRDTQYF.